This T cell receptor (beta chain) was sequenced during a study of cytomegalovirus exposure and HLA in healthy donors. Study-wide results and limits: Analysis was carried out at a later point, and it linked a missense DCLRE1C variant to TCR beta V- and J-gene trimming. Clonal expansion was found to be greater in HLA-associated TCR beta chains than in equally common others in a later analysis.

Trimming took off 3 bases at V and 0 bases at J, with 18 bases between the two ends. CDR1 and CDR2 from the germline V gene are ENHRY and SYGVKD. The CDR3 loop spans 17 amino acids. Comment on this clone: Its matching antigen is unknown.

It was with 60 Vbeta and 13 Jbeta primers that the PCR ran. The method was immunoSEQ multiplex PCR; TCRdb's version includes in-frame clones alone and lacks a portion of them. Of 90,000 or so clones listed, approximately 85% are singletons. The source of this sequence is a man in his thirties or forties in good health and CMV-seropositive. V gene TRBV10-3 combines with J gene TRBJ2-7; possibly TRBD2 for D (5 bases). What was sequenced was PBMCs. The CDR3 protein is CAISDGTGLSSSYEQYF. CDR3 DNA sequence: TGTGCCATCAGTGATGGCACCGGACTGTCGAGCTCCTACGAGCAGTACTTC.